Each of the 31 T cell receptor beta chains below was sequenced from the same sample in a study of T cells in localized non-small cell lung cancer (TCRdb year 2020). Library preparation was by the immunoSEQ multiplex PCR assay. This immuneACCESS table, as held by TCRdb, lists in-frame sequences with V and J called but not all clones. Of the missing ones, under half trace to an unresolved V gene in checked studies; the others have no known cause. Present in this sample are some 6,700 clones, over 14% of which were seen just once. The biggest ten clones account for around 4.8% of the sample. This sample comprised normal lung tissue next to the tumor, obtained before any cancer treatment. The receptors here all came from a male donor at least 60 years old with stage II squamous cell lung carcinoma.

V usage is TRBV19 and J usage is TRBJ1-2; 7 bases fit TRBD1. CDR1 LNHDA and CDR2 SQIVND come from the germline V gene (reference sequence). With 3 bases clipped from V and 8 bases from J, the junction kept 15 bases outside the gene matches. The length of the CDR3 is 16 residues. CDR3 loop: CASSIRAGGGAWGYTF. DNA for the CDR3: TGTGCCAGTAGTATCAGGGCTGGAGGGGGCGCTTGGGGCTACACCTTC.

V gene TRBV7-8 combines with J gene TRBJ1-1; D possibly corresponds to TRBD1 (5 bases). This CDR3 comprises 13 residues. V dropped 5 bases and J dropped 1 base, with 8 bases sitting between them. In germline, CDR1 is SGHVS, CDR2 FQNEAQ. CDR3 sequence reads: CASSKDRNTEAFF. For the CDR3, the DNA is TGTGCCAGCAGCAAAGACAGGAACACTGAAGCTTTCTTT.

V and J are TRBV11-3 and TRBJ2-3; D may be TRBD2 (5 bases). The V end lost 7 bases, the J end lost 6 bases, and 17 bases lay between the germline ends. The CDR3 totals 14 residues. From germline, CDR1 is SGHNT and CDR2 YENEEA. The CDR3 here is CASTRTGFTDTQYF. The DNA for the CDR3 is TGTGCCAGCACCAGGACTGGGTTTACTGATACGCAGTATTTT.

This clone has a handful of counts. The chain recombines TRBV29-1 with TRBJ2-1, with 9 bases that match TRBD2. V was pared by 7 bases and J by 5 bases, with 6 bases of the junction left unmatched. This CDR3 spans 13 amino acids. CDR1 is SQVTM and CDR2 is ANQGSEA in the germline V gene. The CDR3 region is CSGAAGGNNEQFF. The CDR3 nucleotides are TGCAGCGGGGCGGCGGGAGGGAACAATGAGCAGTTCTTC.

The chain recombines TRBV5-1 with TRBJ2-7; maybe TRBD2 (6 bases). Germline loops: CDR1 SGHRS, CDR2 YFSETQ. Trimming pared 8 bases from V and 3 bases from J, leaving 18 bases between. The CDR3 covers 14 residues. CDR3 in DNA: TGCGCCAGTACCGTTAGCCCGGGACTCTACGAGCAGTACTTC. It specifies CASTVSPGLYEQYF.

This clone was detected many times. The rearrangement uses TRBV6-8 and TRBJ1-5, with a tentative D call TRBD1 (6 bases). The V and J ends lost 5 bases and 1 base respectively, with 15 bases between them. This CDR3 region has 16 residues. Germline V gene sequence: CDR1 MNHGY, CDR2 SAAAGT. This CDR3 is CASSNHRAGSNQPQHF. CDR3 DNA sequence: TGTGCCAGCAGTAACCACAGGGCAGGCAGCAATCAGCCCCAGCATTTT.

In its sample, this clone was seen a few times. The chain is built from TRBV5-1 and TRBJ2-3; 9 positions match TRBD2. The V segment lost 5 bases and the J segment 6 bases; nucleotides outside the gene matches: 16. CDR1 SGHRS and CDR2 YFSETQ come from the germline V gene. This CDR3 is 17 amino acids long. Here the CDR3 DNA reads TGCGCCAGCAGTTTTAGCGGGGGCCGTACCTCGGGTGATACGCAGTATTTT. It encodes CASSFSGGRTSGDTQYF.

This chain links TRBV7-1 with TRBJ1-2; D call uncertain. Being an ORF, TRBV7-1 has a function that is uncertain. Deletions cut 5 bases from V and 1 base from J, with 8 bases between. The CDR3 contains 13 residues. This chain's CDR3 is CASSPQSNYGYTF. Written as DNA, the CDR3 is TGTGCCAGCAGCCCCCAGAGTAACTATGGCTACACCTTC.

The chain employs TRBV19 and TRBJ1-1, with D hard to call. Germline loops: CDR1 LNHDA, CDR2 SQIVND (reference sequence). There are 13 residues in the CDR3. Trimming left V 4 bases short and J 2 bases short, with 8 bases between. CDR3 in DNA: TGTGCCAGTAGTAAGCCAGGAAACACTGAAGCTTTCTTT. Translated, it gives CASSKPGNTEAFF. Based on the CDR3 plus reference TRBV19 and TRBJ1-1, the full variable domain is DGGITQSPKYLFRKEGQNVTLSCEQNLNHDAMYWYRQDPGQGLRLIYYSQIVNDFQKGDIAEGYSVSREKKESFPLTVTSAQKNPTAFYLCASSKPGNTEAFFGQGTRLTVV.

This clone has just a few counts. The rearrangement uses TRBV4-1 and TRBJ2-1, with unresolved D. Trimming shortened V by 0 bases and J by 1 base, and 10 bases separated the two germline ends. Germline CDR1 and CDR2: MGHRA and YSYEKL. CDR3 length: 16 residues. The CDR3 DNA reads TGCGCCAGCAGCCAAGAATTGCAGGTGTCCTACAATGAGCAGTTCTTC. Residues: CASSQELQVSYNEQFF.

This clone ranks as medium-sized. The chain uses TRBV30 and TRBJ2-3; D possibly corresponds to TRBD2 (6 bases). The V gene lost 4 bases and the J gene lost 1 base, with 6 bases spanning the gap. The germline CDR1 and CDR2 sequences are GTSNPN and SVGIG (reference sequence). The CDR3 contains 12 residues. The CDR3 protein is CAWTSGTDTQYF. As DNA, the CDR3 is TGTGCCTGGACTAGCGGCACAGATACGCAGTATTTT.

This clone was detected only a few times. This chain connects TRBV19 to TRBJ2-7; TRBD2 is a possible D gene (6 bases). The V end lost 3 bases, the J end lost 7 bases, and 19 bases lay between the germline ends. CDR1 is LNHDA, CDR2 SQIVND, per germline (reference sequence). CDR3 length: 15 residues. The CDR3 DNA sequence: TGTGCCAGTAGTATCTCCGCCGGGGCCCGGGGGGAGCAGTACTTC. As protein: CASSISAGARGEQYF.

The chain is built from TRBV9 and TRBJ2-7, with 8 bases fitting TRBD2. The germline V gene has CDR1 SGDLS and CDR2 YYNGEE. This CDR3 comprises 12 residues. V dropped 5 bases and J dropped 3; count of bases not matched to a gene: 1. The CDR3 bases are TGTGCCAGCAGGGGGACTAGCTACGAGCAGTACTTC. This gives the protein CASRGTSYEQYF.

This clone is judged medium-sized. This chain connects TRBV19 to TRBJ2-6; no reliable D call. Germline V gives CDR1 LNHDA, CDR2 SQIVND (reference sequence). Deletions cut 3 bases from V and 4 bases from J, with 7 bases between. The CDR3 spans 14 residues. CDR3 nucleotides: TGTGCCAGTAGTATTGGGCGGGGGGCCAACGTCCTGACTTTC. Encoded protein: CASSIGRGANVLTF. The full variable domain, rest sourced from reference TRBV19 and TRBJ2-6, is DGGITQSPKYLFRKEGQNVTLSCEQNLNHDAMYWYRQDPGQGLRLIYYSQIVNDFQKGDIAEGYSVSREKKESFPLTVTSAQKNPTAFYLCASSIGRGANVLTFGAGSRLTVL.

The V and J genes are TRBV15 and TRBJ2-7, with 14 nucleotides matching TRBD2. The CDR3 has 15 amino acids. Germline values: CDR1 LNHNV, CDR2 YYDKDF (reference sequence). The ends lost 0 bases at V and 6 bases at J; junction bases unmatched: 1. This CDR3 reads CATSRDGLAGGEQYF. CDR3 nucleotide sequence: TGTGCCACCAGCAGAGATGGACTAGCGGGAGGCGAGCAGTACTTC.

The CDR3 DNA follows: TGTGCCAGCACCCTAGGAGATACGCAGTATTTT. Translation gives CASTLGDTQYF. The chain carries TRBV6-7 and TRBJ2-3; D is unclear. TRBV6-7 is placed among ORFs of uncertain function. The V end was cut by 7 bases, the J end by 5 bases, with 7 bases between. The length of the CDR3 is 11 residues.

The chain is built from TRBV23-1 and TRBJ1-1; D gene ambiguous. TRBV23-1 is placed among ORFs of uncertain function. Between the trimmed V and J ends, which lost 6 bases and 7 bases, there was a span of 15 bases. CDR3 length equals 13 residues. CDR3 nucleotide sequence: TGCGCCAGCAGCTTGTCGGGGAGAGGTGAAGCTTTCTTT. Translation gives CASSLSGRGEAFF.

This clone was seen a few times. V and J are TRBV6-8 and TRBJ2-2; perhaps TRBD1 as D (5 bases). The CDR3 consists of 14 residues. Trimming took off 5 bases at V and 5 bases at J, with 12 bases between the two ends. CDR1 is MNHGY and CDR2 is SAAAGT in the germline V gene. The CDR3 region has the DNA TGTGCCAGCAGTGCGACTCCAGGGACCGGGGAGCTGTTTTTT. Protein sequence: CASSATPGTGELFF.

This rearrangement joins TRBV18 to TRBJ2-7; TRBD1 matches 9 bases. This CDR3 has 16 amino acids. V dropped 2 bases and J dropped 3; count of bases not matched to a gene: 8. From germline, CDR1 is KGHSH and CDR2 LQKENI. The CDR3 region has the DNA TGTGCCAGCTCACCAGTAGGACAGGGGCGAAGCTACGAGCAGTACTTC. This codes for CASSPVGQGRSYEQYF.

This clone was detected only a few times. The V and J genes are TRBV11-3 and TRBJ2-1, with 13 bases aligning to TRBD2. Germline CDR1 reads SGHNT; CDR2 reads YENEEA. The CDR3 is made up of 15 amino acids. With V trimmed by 5 bases and J by 9 bases, 7 bases remained unmatched. CDR3 sequence: CASSLLAGGPGEQFF. In nucleotides, the CDR3 is TGTGCCAGCAGCCTACTAGCGGGAGGGCCCGGTGAGCAGTTCTTC.

The sample holds one count of this clone. The chain employs TRBV5-1 and TRBJ2-1, with 11 bases that match TRBD1. This CDR3 region has 18 residues. CDR1 is SGHRS and CDR2 is YFSETQ in the germline V gene. Trimming removed 4 bases from V and 8 bases from J; junction bases left unmatched: 17. For the CDR3, the DNA is TGCGCCAGCAGCGTGAGGGGGACAGGGGGAGGCCTATTGGATGAGCAGTTCTTC. The encoded protein is CASSVRGTGGGLLDEQFF.

The chain employs TRBV5-1 and TRBJ1-5; 7 bases agree with TRBD1. V shed 4 bases and J 4 bases; nucleotides not matched to a gene: 14. Per germline, CDR1 SGHRS and CDR2 YFSETQ. This CDR3 has 17 amino acids. The DNA of the CDR3 is TGCGCCAGCAGCCAAGATATTCTGACAGGGACTAATCAGCCCCAGCATTTT. This encodes CASSQDILTGTNQPQHF.

The V and J genes are TRBV9 and TRBJ2-1, with 9 bases lining up with TRBD2. V shed 0 bases, J shed 4 bases, and the junction held 11 bases outside the gene matches. Germline-derived CDR1 and CDR2 are SGDLS and YYNGEE. CDR3 length equals 18 residues. The CDR3 DNA is TGTGCCAGCAGCGTAGAAGTGGATAGCGGGGGAATTTACAATGAGCAGTTCTTC. Translation gives CASSVEVDSGGIYNEQFF.

The chain recombines TRBV6-1 with TRBJ2-2; D ambiguous. The V and J ends lost 1 base and 2 bases respectively, with 8 bases between them. Germline values: CDR1 MNHNS, CDR2 SASEGT. This CDR3 is 15 amino acids long. CDR3 in amino acids: CASSEEGINTGELFF. The DNA for the CDR3 is TGTGCCAGCAGTGAAGAAGGGATTAACACCGGGGAGCTGTTTTTT.

This clone was seen a handful of times. The CDR3 DNA sequence: TGTGCCACCAGCAGAGCAAGCGAATTAGGGCGCTACACCTTC. Residues: CATSRASELGRYTF. V usage is TRBV15 and J usage is TRBJ1-2; D gene uncertain. This CDR3 is 14 amino acids long. V lost 1 base and J 9 bases, leaving 15 bases between the germline ends. Germline V gives CDR1 LNHNV, CDR2 YYDKDF (reference sequence). The variable domain in full, completed from reference TRBV15 and TRBJ1-2, reads DAMVIQNPRYQVTQFGKPVTLSCSQTLNHNVMYWYQQKSSQAPKLLFHYYDKDFNNEADTPDNFQSRRPNTSFCFLDIRSPGLGDTAMYLCATSRASELGRYTFGSGTRLTVV.

The gene calls are TRBV11-3 and TRBJ2-1; 7 bases match TRBD2. The junction had 2 bases not matched to a gene; V was cut back by 4 bases and J by 2 bases. This CDR3 has 14 amino acids. Germline V CDR1 and CDR2: SGHNT, YENEEA. The CDR3 DNA sequence: TGTGCCAGCAGCTCCGGACTAGCCTACAATGAGCAGTTCTTC. This sequence encodes CASSSGLAYNEQFF.

A few counts support this clone. The V and J genes are TRBV11-3 and TRBJ1-5; D is unclear. Germline V gene data show CDR1 as SGHNT and CDR2 as YENEEA. V gave up 2 bases and J gave up 0 bases, with 5 bases separating them. The CDR3 loop spans 14 amino acids. The CDR3: CASSLRPSNQPQHF. DNA for the CDR3: TGTGCCAGCAGCTTAAGGCCTAGCAATCAGCCCCAGCATTTT.

V and J are TRBV11-3 and TRBJ2-6; perhaps TRBD2 as D (7 bases). Trimming shortened V by 6 bases and J by 4 bases, and 13 bases separated the two germline ends. Germline V gives CDR1 SGHNT, CDR2 YENEEA. The CDR3 runs 15 residues. CDR3 bases: TGTGCCAGCAGTCCCGGGGGGCAGGGGGCCAACGTCCTGACTTTC. Protein: CASSPGGQGANVLTF.

This clone has a handful of counts. This chain connects TRBV15 to TRBJ1-2; the D is unclear. With 0 bases removed from V and 8 bases from J, the gap between germline ends came to 13 bases. The CDR3 is made up of 14 amino acids. The germline V gene encodes CDR1 LNHNV and CDR2 YYDKDF (reference sequence). The CDR3 coding sequence is TGTGCCACCAGCAGAGATAGAACAGCGAGGGGCTACACCTTC. Its translation: CATSRDRTARGYTF.

The rearrangement links TRBV11-3 to TRBJ1-5, with 9 bases identical to TRBD1. The junction had 7 bases not matched to a gene; V was cut back by 1 base and J by 6 bases. The CDR3 consists of 16 residues. Germline V gene lookup returns CDR1 SGHNT and CDR2 YENEEA. The CDR3 loop reads CASSLGMGQGGQPQHF. Written as DNA, the CDR3 is TGTGCCAGCAGCTTAGGGATGGGACAGGGCGGTCAGCCCCAGCATTTT.

This clone has more than one count but fewer than ten. The rearrangement uses TRBV5-1 and TRBJ2-2, with 11 bases identical to TRBD2. V lost 1 base and J lost 4; bases outside the gene matches: 0. CDR1 is SGHRS and CDR2 is YFSETQ in the germline V gene. The length of the CDR3 is 15 residues. The CDR3 bases are TGCGCCAGCAGCTTGACTAGCGGGGGCACCGGGGAGCTGTTTTTT. Residues: CASSLTSGGTGELFF.